The entry below describes one T cell receptor beta chain. The ends lost 5 bases at V and 4 bases at J; junction bases unmatched: 5. The CDR3 runs to 14 residues. Germline-derived CDR1 and CDR2 are SGHTA and FQGNSA. This entry is derived from a study of T cell clones after liver transplantation. Study-wide background: Samples came pre-transplant, pre-randomization before withdrawal, and post-randomization after withdrawal ended.

TCRdb's copy holds only in-frame clones and misses some; the assay was immunoSEQ multiplex PCR. The sample lists 70,000 to 80,000 clones; about 88% were seen once. Sequencing was performed on CD4+ T cells from blood, taken before liver transplant. The clonotype was recovered from a human donor who received a liver transplant. The gene calls are TRBV7-2 and TRBJ1-2, with 9 bases lining up with TRBD1. For the CDR3, the DNA is TGTGCCAGCAGCCTCGGACAGGGGTCCTATGGCTACACCTTC. Translating it yields CASSLGQGSYGYTF.